The 10 T cell receptor beta chains below were found in one sample sequenced in a study of shared clonotypes between healthy human individuals. Clones were sequenced by immunoSEQ multiplex PCR, and TCRdb holds only the in-frame ones, with some missing. Among more than 400,000 clones listed, over 70% were seen once. Sequencing input: PBMCs. The receptors were sampled from a woman in her 40s in good health. Some clones in this sample may be carry-over from other donors' samples.

The chain recombines TRBV4-2 with TRBJ2-1; 9 bases map to TRBD2. This CDR3 is 18 amino acids long. The V and J ends lost 1 base and 3 bases, in that order; junction bases with no gene match: 10. Germline V gene sequence: CDR1 LGHNA, CDR2 YNFKEQ. The chain's CDR3 is CASSQVGTREGRYNEQFF. CDR3 coding DNA: TGTGCCAGCAGCCAAGTAGGAACGCGGGAGGGCCGCTACAATGAGCAGTTCTTC.

The chain carries TRBV30 and TRBJ2-5; 8 bases align to TRBD2. The J call is uncertain, as TRBJ2-7 better fits the DNA end. CDR1 is GTSNPN and CDR2 is SVGIG in the germline V gene (reference sequence). This CDR3 contains 15 residues. CDR3 bases: TGTGCCTGGAGTCCACCTTCTAGCGGGTCCTACGAGCAGTACTTC. Translation: CAWSPPSSGSYEQYF.

The table lists this clone with a count of one. This sequence joins TRBV14 and TRBJ2-5, with TRBD2 as a possible D gene (5 bases). Between the trimmed V and J ends, which lost 4 bases and 1 base, there was a span of 7 bases. The germline V gene has CDR1 SGHDN and CDR2 FVKESK. This CDR3 is 13 amino acids long. The CDR3, as DNA: TGTGCCAGCAGCCGCGGGCTCCAAGAGACCCAGTACTTC. Its protein product is CASSRGLQETQYF.

The rearrangement links TRBV5-1 to TRBJ2-5; TRBD1 might be the D (5 bases). This CDR3 contains 14 residues. Trimming took off 4 bases at V and 2 bases at J, with 12 bases between the two ends. Germline V lookup: CDR1 SGHRS, CDR2 YFSETQ. DNA of the CDR3: TGCGCCAGCAGCAAACAGGACACTCAAGAGACCCAGTACTTC. This encodes CASSKQDTQETQYF.

Concerning this clone itself: The likely explanation is a read error, given a far larger clone one base away. V usage is TRBV20-1 and J usage is TRBJ1-2; tentative D call: TRBD1 (5 bases). CDR1 is DFQATT, CDR2 SNEGSKA, per germline (reference sequence). V gave up 7 bases and J gave up 8 bases, with 14 bases separating them. There are 11 residues in the CDR3. The CDR3 nucleotides are TGCAGTGATAGCCGGGGGGAAGGCTACACCTTC. Protein product: CSDSRGEGYTF.

The rearrangement joins TRBV29-1 to TRBJ2-1, with D hard to call. Trimming removed 0 bases from V and 9 bases from J, with 3 bases in between. The CDR3 loop spans 10 amino acids. Per germline, CDR1 SQVTM and CDR2 ANQGSEA. The DNA for the CDR3 is TGCAGCGTTGAAGAGAGTGAGCAGTTCTTC. Protein product: CSVEESEQFF.

The chain joins TRBV29-1 to TRBJ1-3, with D perhaps TRBD1 (6 bases). V gave up 6 bases and J gave up 4 bases, with 16 bases separating them. From germline, CDR1 is SQVTM and CDR2 ANQGSEA. The CDR3 totals 14 residues. The CDR3 nucleotides are TGCAGCGTCCTCTGGTGGGGGCGCGGAAACACCATATATTTT. This gives the protein CSVLWWGRGNTIYF.

The chain is built from TRBV30 and TRBJ2-1; 7 nucleotides line up with TRBD2. Trimming cost V 0 bases and J 5 bases; bases outside gene matches: 4. Germline CDR1 GTSNPN, CDR2 SVGIG (reference sequence). This CDR3 is built from 14 residues. CDR3 in DNA: TGTGCCTGGAGTGTTCTAGCGGAGGACAATGAGCAGTTCTTC. This translates into CAWSVLAEDNEQFF.

The rearrangement joins TRBV28 to TRBJ1-1, with a tentative D call TRBD1 (6 bases). Germline V lookup: CDR1 MDHEN, CDR2 SYDVKM. V shed 6 bases and J shed 2 bases, with 10 bases lying between them. This CDR3 spans 13 amino acids. CDR3 coding DNA: TGTGCCAGCAGAAAACAGGGAAACACTGAAGCTTTCTTT. Translated, it gives CASRKQGNTEAFF.

The CDR3, as DNA: TGTGCCACCTTGGGAACGGGCCGTGGCTACACCTTC. Its protein is CATLGTGRGYTF. The chain uses TRBV10-3 and TRBJ1-2; D is uncertain. The CDR3 runs 12 residues. Deletions cut 10 bases from V and 7 bases from J, with 16 bases between. The germline gives CDR1 ENHRY, CDR2 SYGVKD.